Listed below are T cell receptor beta chains from one sample, sequenced in a study of CD8 T cells in ankylosing spondylitis. TCRdb analysed the 5' RACE reads with MiXCR anew, one entry per CDR3 protein. The data show 380,000 or so distinct CDR3 sequences, 20% to 25% seen once. The sample comprised blood, either unsorted or a sorted T cell fraction (not recorded which). Receptor source: a male donor with ankylosing spondylitis or in good health (not recorded which). CDR3s leave out the opening cysteine and the closing phenylalanine or tryptophan. Fields, in order: J gene, V gene, D gene, CDR3 protein. A D gene is named only where the DNA matches it firmly.

TRBJ2-7	TRBV7-6	TRBD1	ASSPRQGADHEQY
TRBJ2-7	TRBV14	NA	ASSHMEIIYEQY
TRBJ2-1	TRBV7-6	NA	ASSPVGGPNEQF
TRBJ2-2	TRBV7-2	NA	ASSPLEQNTGELF
TRBJ2-7	TRBV20-1	NA	SARGGASTYEQY
TRBJ2-5	TRBV19	NA	ASSIDLSVSETQY
TRBJ2-7	TRBV9	NA	ASSASGPTYEQY
TRBJ1-6	TRBV20-1	NA	SAREEPTIYNSPLH
TRBJ1-2	TRBV6-1	NA	ASSPMGGRDYGYT
TRBJ1-2	TRBV11-1	NA	ASSLGLVSVILNYGYT
TRBJ2-3	TRBV4-1	TRBD2	ASSQSGGAVDTQY
TRBJ2-7	TRBV2	TRBD1	ASSGGQAYYEQY
TRBJ2-3	TRBV29-1	TRBD2	SVEERGDPGTDTQY
TRBJ2-2	TRBV6-5	NA	ASSYKRGTPTGELF
TRBJ2-2	TRBV12-3/TRBV12-4	NA	ASSLVDINTGELF
TRBJ2-7	TRBV4-2	NA	ASSQEFQQPYEQY
TRBJ2-1	TRBV7-6	NA	ASSLDPDEPTMRQF
TRBJ2-3	TRBV7-9	TRBD1	ASSQTGASTDTQY
TRBJ2-5	TRBV29-1	NA	SVGAFGETQY
TRBJ2-3	TRBV4-1	NA	ASSQAPGLALTDTQY
TRBJ1-1	TRBV4-2	NA	ASSQVVEDMNTEAF
TRBJ1-2	TRBV20-1	NA	SARDYNGYT
TRBJ2-4	TRBV12-3/TRBV12-4	NA	ASSSPDSLTKNIQY
TRBJ2-2	TRBV12-3/TRBV12-4	NA	ASSLGFLDTGELF
TRBJ2-5	TRBV5-1	TRBD2	ASSILAGAGKTQY
TRBJ2-1	TRBV28	TRBD1	ASSVFGTGHNEQF
TRBJ2-7	TRBV6-1	NA	ASSETGVGPYEQY
TRBJ2-3	TRBV29-1	NA	SVEAPDSRTDTQY
TRBJ2-5	TRBV12-3/TRBV12-4	TRBD2	ASSWAGGQETQY
TRBJ2-1	TRBV24-1	TRBD1	ATSGFTGDHEQF
TRBJ2-1	TRBV4-1	NA	ASSPYLGGEQF
TRBJ2-7	TRBV12-3/TRBV12-4	NA	ASSFWDRDEQY
TRBJ2-7	TRBV4-1	TRBD1	ASSQDRGRYEQY
TRBJ2-2	TRBV29-1	TRBD2	SVVLAGGPHTGELF
TRBJ1-2	TRBV25-1	NA	ASSEVGHGYT